This TCR beta chain comes out of a study of blood T cell repertoires in COVID-19. At the level of the study: Samples representing acute and convalescent COVID-19 were sourced from the United States, Italy and Spain.

Recovery among Cohort 3 donors was established by two negative PCRs, clearance, or symptom resolution. Profiling relied on immunoSEQ multiplex PCR, and the TCRdb table lists in-frame clones only, not all of them. The repertoire has fewer than 300,000 clones, about 89% of them found once; the top ten carry 8% to 10%. Trimming took 3 bases from V and 7 from J, leaving 16 bases between them. Germline loops: CDR1 WNHNN, CDR2 SYGVQD (reference sequence). The CDR3 contains 15 residues. The clonotype comes from a man aged 40-49 years who had recovered from COVID-19. V usage is TRBV10-1 and J usage is TRBJ2-1; no clear D gene. Source material: PBMCs or T cells enriched from blood (not recorded which). CDR3 region: CASSDRRAGTNEQFF. CDR3 nucleotides: TGCGCCAGCAGTGATCGTCGAGCCGGTACGAATGAGCAGTTCTTC.